The 11 T cell receptor beta chains given below trace back to one sample, sequenced in a study of control samples from healthy donors and cancer patients. Assay: immunoSEQ multiplex PCR; the TCRdb copy retains only in-frame clones and omits some. The repertoire consists of about 76,000 clones, with around 90% occurring once and the leading ten covering roughly a tenth. Input material: PBMCs. Receptors originate from a woman in her forties or fifties with colorectal cancer.

The chain uses TRBV7-2 and TRBJ1-4; D gene ambiguous. V gave up 2 bases and J gave up 2 bases, with 6 bases separating them. Germline V lookup: CDR1 SGHTA, CDR2 FQGNSA. This CDR3 region has 14 residues. The CDR3 nucleotides are TGTGCCAGCAGCTTAAGGAGGACTAATGAAAAACTGTTTTTT. This gives the protein CASSLRRTNEKLFF. Complete variable domain (other parts from reference TRBV7-2 and TRBJ1-4): GAGVSQSPSNKVTEKGKDVELRCDPISGHTALYWYRQSLGQGLEFLIYFQGNSAPDKSGLPSDRFSAERTGGSVSTLTIQRTQQEDSAVYLCASSLRRTNEKLFFGSGTQLSVL.

V usage is TRBV28 and J usage is TRBJ2-1; 14 nucleotides agree with TRBD2. Germline CDR1 and CDR2: MDHEN and SYDVKM. This CDR3 has 16 residues. Trimming at V came to 2 bases and at J to 8 bases, leaving 5 bases not matched to a gene. The CDR3 DNA reads as TGTGCCAGCAGTTTAGGTGTGACTAGCGGGGGGGATGAGCAGTTCTTC. Translating it yields CASSLGVTSGGDEQFF. The full variable domain, completed using reference TRBV28 and TRBJ2-1, is DVKVTQSSRYLVKRTGEKVFLECVQDMDHENMFWYRQDPGLGLRLIYFSYDVKMKEKGDIPEGYSVSREKKERFSLILESASTNQTSMYLCASSLGVTSGGDEQFFGPGTRLTVL.

The genes are TRBV19 and TRBJ1-5, with D possibly being TRBD1 (5 bases). Germline V CDR1 and CDR2: LNHDA, SQIVND (reference sequence). V lost 10 bases and J 0 bases, leaving 16 bases between the germline ends. This CDR3 is built from 15 residues. The CDR3 loop reads CATLPRGVSNQPQHF. The CDR3 DNA reads as TGTGCCACCCTTCCTCGAGGGGTTAGCAATCAGCCCCAGCATTTT.

V and J are TRBV28 and TRBJ1-2; D is undetermined. V lost 6 bases and J 4 bases, leaving 15 bases between the germline ends. Germline CDR1 is MDHEN and CDR2 is SYDVKM. There are 14 residues in the CDR3. The CDR3 is CASSWRGTAYGYTF. In nucleotides, the CDR3 is TGTGCCAGCAGCTGGCGGGGTACCGCCTATGGCTACACCTTC.

The genes are TRBV5-6 and TRBJ2-7, with D possibly being TRBD2 (5 bases). The CDR3 is 12 residues long. Trimming took 4 bases from V and 5 from J, leaving 10 bases between them. Germline V gives CDR1 SGHDT, CDR2 YYEEEE. The CDR3 is CASSGGSHEQYV. The CDR3 DNA sequence: TGTGCCAGCAGCGGCGGGTCCCACGAGCAGTACGTC.

The gene calls are TRBV5-1 and TRBJ2-2; D is undetermined. The V gene lost 2 bases and the J gene lost 3 bases, with 14 bases spanning the gap. The CDR3 has 16 amino acids. CDR1 is SGHRS, CDR2 YFSETQ, per germline. The CDR3 DNA follows: TGCGCCAGCAGCTTTCCTAGTGGAACCTACACCGGGGAGCTGTTTTTT. Translation: CASSFPSGTYTGELFF.

The rearrangement links TRBV6-4 to TRBJ1-5; D ambiguous. The V gene lost 2 bases and the J gene lost 0 bases, with 5 bases spanning the gap. The CDR3 is 14 amino acids. CDR1 and CDR2 from the germline V gene are MRHNA and SNTAGT. As DNA, the CDR3 is TGTGCCAGCAGTGACAGTTATAGCAATCAGCCCCAGCATTTT. Amino acid sequence: CASSDSYSNQPQHF.

This CDR3 is CASSKDAREGYTF. CDR3 nucleotide sequence: TGTGCCAGCAGCAAAGATGCCAGGGAAGGCTACACCTTC. The rearrangement joins TRBV21-1 to TRBJ1-2; TRBD1 is taken as the D call from the table, unchecked against the DNA. TRBV21-1 is a known pseudogene. CDR3 length equals 13 residues.

The chain joins TRBV5-1 to TRBJ2-1, with D perhaps assigned TRBD1 or TRBD2 (5 bases each). V lost 1 base to trimming and J lost 0 bases, with 11 bases between them. Germline-derived CDR1 and CDR2 are SGHRS and YFSETQ. CDR3 length: 16 amino acids. The CDR3 protein is CASSLSWGSSYNEQFF. CDR3 DNA sequence: TGCGCCAGCAGCTTGTCATGGGGGAGCTCCTACAATGAGCAGTTCTTC.

This chain links TRBV9 with TRBJ2-3, with TRBD2 matching over 10 bases. This CDR3 contains 15 residues. Germline CDR1 reads SGDLS; CDR2 reads YYNGEE. V lost 3 bases and J lost 2; bases outside the gene matches: 3. This CDR3 is CASSGTSGFTDTQYF. DNA of the CDR3: TGTGCCAGCAGCGGGACTAGCGGTTTCACAGATACGCAGTATTTT.

This clone was detected only a few times. J is TRBJ1-1 and V is TRBV20-1; D is uncertain. Looked up from germline, CDR1 is DFQATT and CDR2 is SNEGSKA (reference sequence). The CDR3 extends over 11 amino acids. V lost 6 bases and J 2 bases, leaving 7 bases between the germline ends. The CDR3 region is CSAGFNTEAFF. Here the CDR3 DNA reads TGCAGTGCCGGATTTAACACTGAAGCTTTCTTT.